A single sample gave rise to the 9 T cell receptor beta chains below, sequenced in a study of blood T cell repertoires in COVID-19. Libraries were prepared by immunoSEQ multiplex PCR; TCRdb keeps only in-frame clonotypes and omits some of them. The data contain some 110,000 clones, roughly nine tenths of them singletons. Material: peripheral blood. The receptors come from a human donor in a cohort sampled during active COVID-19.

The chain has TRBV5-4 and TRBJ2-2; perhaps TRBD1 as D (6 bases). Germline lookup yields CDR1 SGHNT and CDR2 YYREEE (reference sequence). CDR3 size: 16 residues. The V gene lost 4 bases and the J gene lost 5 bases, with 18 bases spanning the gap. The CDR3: CASSQLTGLETGELFF. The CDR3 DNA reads TGTGCCAGCAGCCAATTAACAGGGTTGGAAACCGGGGAGCTGTTTTTT.

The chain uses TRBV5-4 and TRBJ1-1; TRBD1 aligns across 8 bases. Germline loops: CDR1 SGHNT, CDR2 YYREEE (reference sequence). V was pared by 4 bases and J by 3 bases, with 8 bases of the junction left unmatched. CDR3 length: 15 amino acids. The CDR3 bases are TGTGCCAGCAGCCTCGGACAGGGTAAGGACACTGAAGCTTTCTTT. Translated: CASSLGQGKDTEAFF.

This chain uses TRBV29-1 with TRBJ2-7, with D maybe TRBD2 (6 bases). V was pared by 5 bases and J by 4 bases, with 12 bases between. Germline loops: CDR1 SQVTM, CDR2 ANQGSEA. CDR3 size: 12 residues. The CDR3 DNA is TGCAGCGTTAAGCAGGGAGGTTACGAGCAGTACTTC. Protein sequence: CSVKQGGYEQYF.

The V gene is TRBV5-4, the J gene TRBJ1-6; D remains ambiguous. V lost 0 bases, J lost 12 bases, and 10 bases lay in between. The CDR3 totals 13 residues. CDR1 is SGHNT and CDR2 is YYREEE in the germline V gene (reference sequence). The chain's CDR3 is CASSLAADKPLHF. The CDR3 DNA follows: TGTGCCAGCAGCTTGGCAGCTGACAAACCCCTCCACTTT.

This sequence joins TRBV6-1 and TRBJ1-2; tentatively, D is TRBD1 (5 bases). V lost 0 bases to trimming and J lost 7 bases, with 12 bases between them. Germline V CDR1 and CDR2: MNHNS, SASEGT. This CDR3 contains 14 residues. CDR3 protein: CASSEAGRAIGYTF. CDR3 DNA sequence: TGTGCCAGCAGTGAAGCTGGCAGGGCTATTGGCTACACCTTC.

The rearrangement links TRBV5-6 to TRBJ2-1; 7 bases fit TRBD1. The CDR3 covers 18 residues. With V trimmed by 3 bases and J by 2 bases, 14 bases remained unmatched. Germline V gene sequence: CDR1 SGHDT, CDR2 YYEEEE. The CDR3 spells CASSSTEVGTVPYNEQFF. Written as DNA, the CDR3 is TGTGCCAGCAGCTCAACGGAGGTAGGGACAGTTCCCTACAATGAGCAGTTCTTC.

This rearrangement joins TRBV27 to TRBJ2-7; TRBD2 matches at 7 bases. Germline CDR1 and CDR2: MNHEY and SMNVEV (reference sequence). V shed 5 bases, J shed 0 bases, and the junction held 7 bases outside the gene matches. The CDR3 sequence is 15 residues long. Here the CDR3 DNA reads TGTGCCAGCAGTCACAGCCCGGGGGGCTCCTACGAGCAGTACTTC. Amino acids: CASSHSPGGSYEQYF.

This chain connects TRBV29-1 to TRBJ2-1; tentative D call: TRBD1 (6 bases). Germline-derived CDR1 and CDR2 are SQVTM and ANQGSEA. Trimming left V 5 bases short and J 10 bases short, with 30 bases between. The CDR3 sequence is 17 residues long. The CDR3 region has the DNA TGCAGCGTTCCCCGCCAGGGGTCTTTGGTAGGGGCTAGGGAGCAGTTCTTC. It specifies CSVPRQGSLVGAREQFF.

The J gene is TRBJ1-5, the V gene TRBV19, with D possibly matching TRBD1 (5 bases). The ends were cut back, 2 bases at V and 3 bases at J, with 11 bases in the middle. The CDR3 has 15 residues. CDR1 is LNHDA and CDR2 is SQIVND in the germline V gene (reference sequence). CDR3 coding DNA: TGTGCCAGTAGTATACAGGGCGGGGTCAATCAGCCCCAGCATTTT. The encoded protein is CASSIQGGVNQPQHF.